This TCR beta chain was profiled in a study of blood T cell repertoires in COVID-19. The CDR3 covers 12 residues. V lost 4 bases and J 4 bases, leaving 7 bases between the germline ends. Germline loops: CDR1 SGHNT, CDR2 YENEEA. Produced via immunoSEQ multiplex PCR; TCRdb's table is partial and in-frame only. This table has 250,000 to 300,000 clones, around 84% appearing once. The sequenced sample was PBMCs or T cells enriched from blood (not recorded which). The receptor was isolated from a man in his thirties or forties with acute COVID-19. The chain employs TRBV11-3 and TRBJ2-5, with unresolved D. The CDR3 protein is CASSSSGETQYF. The DNA of the CDR3 is TGTGCCAGCAGCTCGTCGGGAGAGACCCAGTACTTC.